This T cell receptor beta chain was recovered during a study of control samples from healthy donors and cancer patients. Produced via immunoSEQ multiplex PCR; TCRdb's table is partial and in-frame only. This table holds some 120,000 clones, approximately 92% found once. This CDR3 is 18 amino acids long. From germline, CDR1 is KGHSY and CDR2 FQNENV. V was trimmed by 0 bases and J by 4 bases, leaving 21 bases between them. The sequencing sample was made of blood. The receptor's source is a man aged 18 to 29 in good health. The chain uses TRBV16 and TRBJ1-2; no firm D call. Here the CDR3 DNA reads TGTGCCAGCAGCCAATCCGGCGTCCTACTACCTCGGGGCTATGGCTACACCTTC. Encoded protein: CASSQSGVLLPRGYGYTF.